This T cell receptor (beta chain) derives from a study of T cell responses to AZD1222 COVID-19 vaccine. Profiling relied on immunoSEQ multiplex PCR, and the TCRdb table lists in-frame clones only, not all of them. The sample includes more than 70,000 clones, 75% to 90% of them seen just once. Notes on this clone: Its target is not known.

Broader study findings: The repertoires were collected only after the peak T cell response.

This CDR3 spans 13 amino acids. Trimming cost V 5 bases and J 7 bases; bases outside gene matches: 5. Sequenced here: peripheral blood, sampled on day 0 of AZD1222 vaccination. V is TRBV12-3 or TRBV12-4 and J is TRBJ1-2, with TRBD1 matching over 9 bases. The sequence derives from an adult in good health. CDR3 in DNA: TGTGCCAGCAGTGGACAGGGGAGAGGTGGCTACACCTTC. Its translation: CASSGQGRGGYTF.